Shown below are 12 T cell receptor beta chains from a single sample sequenced in a study of T-cell reconstitution after alpha-beta-depleted transplantation in children. Using unique molecular identifiers, the investigators prepared the TCRbeta library. One entry per CDR3 protein results from TCRdb running MiXCR on the PCR reads. Here the sample spans about 350,000 distinct CDR3 sequences, about 14% being singletons. The sequences come from PBMCs, collected from the stem cell graft. Receptors originate from a human donor who donated a stem cell graft to a child with Fanconi anemia.

The gene calls are TRBV11-2 and TRBJ2-1; weak D call: TRBD2 (5 bases). Deletions cut 2 bases from V and 1 base from J, with 12 bases between. Germline CDR1 reads SGHAT; CDR2 reads FQNNGV. CDR3 length equals 16 residues. CDR3 sequence (DNA): TGTGCCAGCAGCTTAAACCCGGGGATTTCCTACAATGAGCAGTTCTTC. It yields the protein CASSLNPGISYNEQFF.

This clonotype was counted only a few times. V gene TRBV12-3 or TRBV12-4 combines with J gene TRBJ1-1; 8 bases fit TRBD1. Trimming cost V 7 bases and J 3 bases; bases outside gene matches: 7. CDR3 length: 14 amino acids. In DNA form, the CDR3 reads TGTGCCAGCACACTCCAGGGGGCGGACACTGAAGCTTTCTTT. Amino acid sequence: CASTLQGADTEAFF.

This clonotype has at least ten counts. This sequence joins TRBV6-1 and TRBJ2-7; 9 positions match TRBD1. This CDR3 has 15 amino acids. With 6 bases clipped from V and 4 bases from J, the junction kept 10 bases outside the gene matches. CDR1 MNHNS and CDR2 SASEGT come from the germline V gene. CDR3 sequence: CASSPGQGIGYEQYV. The CDR3 DNA reads as TGTGCCAGCAGCCCCGGACAGGGGATTGGATACGAGCAGTACGTC.

This clonotype came up a few times. This chain connects TRBV2 to TRBJ2-7; no firm D call. The germline V and J ends were trimmed by 6 bases and 4 bases, with 10 bases remaining between them. This CDR3 contains 12 residues. The germline V gene encodes CDR1 SNHLY and CDR2 FYNNEI. CDR3 region: CASSQDRYEQYV. Written as DNA, the CDR3 is TGTGCCAGCAGCCAGGACCGGTACGAGCAGTACGTC.

The rearrangement joins TRBV29-1 to TRBJ2-5, with D perhaps TRBD1 (6 bases). This CDR3 spans 18 amino acids. V was pared by 4 bases and J by 5 bases, with 29 bases between. Per the germline V gene, CDR1 is SQVTM and CDR2 is ANQGSEA. This CDR3 is CSVGKFGQGFLTKETQYF. The CDR3 nucleotides are TGCAGCGTTGGGAAATTCGGGCAGGGGTTCTTAACAAAGGAGACCCAGTACTTC.

This clonotype has just a few counts. The V and J genes are TRBV12-3 or TRBV12-4 and TRBJ2-7, with 8 positions matching TRBD1. The CDR3 length is 15 residues. With V trimmed by 6 bases and J by 4 bases, 11 bases remained unmatched. This CDR3 is CASSRGQEYGYEQYF. The CDR3 bases are TGTGCCAGCAGCCGGGGACAGGAGTACGGTTACGAGCAGTACTTC.

This chain connects TRBV5-1 to TRBJ2-4; D is perhaps TRBD1 or TRBD2 (6 bases each). CDR1 is SGHRS, CDR2 YFSETQ, per germline. CDR3 length equals 17 residues. V was clipped by 4 bases and J by 3 bases, with 20 bases between them. The CDR3 reads CASSRVPGGEGKNIQYF. CDR3 bases: TGCGCCAGCAGCCGAGTGCCCGGGGGCGAGGGCAAAAACATTCAGTACTTC.

The table lists this clonotype with a few counts. The rearrangement links TRBV12-3 or TRBV12-4 to TRBJ2-7, with D tentatively TRBD1 (6 bases). V lost 7 bases to trimming and J lost 0 bases, with 10 bases between them. The CDR3 extends over 13 amino acids. CDR3 sequence: CASNPTGSYEQYF. CDR3 coding DNA: TGTGCCAGCAACCCGACAGGCTCCTACGAGCAGTACTTC.

This clonotype turned up a few times. This chain uses TRBV28 with TRBJ2-5, with D perhaps matching TRBD1 (7 bases). CDR3 length: 16 residues. The germline V gene has CDR1 MDHEN and CDR2 SYDVKM. Trimming took off 4 bases at V and 1 base at J, with 16 bases between the two ends. CDR3 sequence reads: CASSSPGGNSQETQYF. In DNA form, the CDR3 reads TGTGCCAGCAGTTCGCCAGGGGGGAACAGCCAAGAGACCCAGTACTTC.

At least ten counts were recorded for this clonotype. This rearrangement joins TRBV28 to TRBJ1-5, with D tentatively TRBD1 (5 bases). V lost 6 bases, J lost 2 bases, and 17 bases lay in between. CDR1 is MDHEN and CDR2 is SYDVKM in the germline V gene. This CDR3 is built from 16 residues. The CDR3 loop is CASRGIGTDGNQPQHF. As DNA, the CDR3 is TGTGCCAGCAGGGGAATAGGGACGGATGGCAATCAGCCCCAGCATTTT. The full variable domain, its missing parts supplied by reference TRBV28 and TRBJ1-5, is DVKVTQSSRYLVKRTGEKVFLECVQDMDHENMFWYRQDPGLGLRLIYFSYDVKMKEKGDIPEGYSVSREKKERFSLILESASTNQTSMYLCASRGIGTDGNQPQHFGDGTRLSIL.

This clonotype was counted at least ten times. The rearrangement joins TRBV20-1 to TRBJ1-1; TRBD1 matches 12 bases. J was trimmed by 6 bases and V by 0 bases; bases with no gene match: 5. Germline CDR1 is DFQATT and CDR2 is SNEGSKA (reference sequence). The CDR3 has 15 residues. The CDR3: CSARDQGQGASEAFF. DNA of the CDR3: TGCAGTGCTAGAGATCAGGGACAGGGGGCGTCTGAAGCTTTCTTT.

V usage is TRBV5-1 and J usage is TRBJ2-1, with D uncertain. V lost 0 bases, J lost 8 bases, and 12 bases lay in between. The CDR3 extends over 14 amino acids. Germline lookup yields CDR1 SGHRS and CDR2 YFSETQ. The CDR3 protein is CASSLEWVVDEQFF. CDR3 nucleotide sequence: TGCGCCAGCAGCTTGGAGTGGGTTGTGGATGAGCAGTTCTTC.